This T cell receptor beta chain was recovered during a study of cytomegalovirus exposure and HLA in healthy donors. Both 60 Vbeta primers and 13 Jbeta primers went into the PCR. Clones were sequenced by immunoSEQ multiplex PCR, and TCRdb holds only the in-frame ones, with some missing. Seen here are under 200,000 clones, roughly 80% observed once, and the top ten hold 1.5% to 2.5%. Germline V gene lookup returns CDR1 KGHSH and CDR2 LQKENI. The CDR3 length is 13 residues. V lost 6 bases and J 3 bases, leaving 9 bases between the germline ends. The J gene is TRBJ1-5, the V gene TRBV18; no firm D call. This receptor was obtained from a man younger than 35 in good health and CMV-seronegative. The sample comprised PBMCs. The CDR3: CASSDSYNQPQHF. CDR3 nucleotide sequence: TGTGCCAGCTCGGACTCCTACAATCAGCCCCAGCATTTT.